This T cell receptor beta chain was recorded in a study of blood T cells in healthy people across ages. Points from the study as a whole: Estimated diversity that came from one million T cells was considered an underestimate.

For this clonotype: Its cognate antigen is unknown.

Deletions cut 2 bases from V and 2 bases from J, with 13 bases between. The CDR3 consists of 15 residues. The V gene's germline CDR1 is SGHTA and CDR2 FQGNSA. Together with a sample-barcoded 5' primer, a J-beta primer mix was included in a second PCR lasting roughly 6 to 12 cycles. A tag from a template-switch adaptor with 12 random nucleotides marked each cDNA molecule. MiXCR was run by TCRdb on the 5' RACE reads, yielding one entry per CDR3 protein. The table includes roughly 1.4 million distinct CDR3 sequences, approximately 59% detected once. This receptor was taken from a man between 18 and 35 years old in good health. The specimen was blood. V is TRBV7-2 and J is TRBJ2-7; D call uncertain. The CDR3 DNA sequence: TGTGCCAGCAGCTTAAGAGGAGCGACCGCCTACGAGCAGTACTTC. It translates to CASSLRGATAYEQYF.